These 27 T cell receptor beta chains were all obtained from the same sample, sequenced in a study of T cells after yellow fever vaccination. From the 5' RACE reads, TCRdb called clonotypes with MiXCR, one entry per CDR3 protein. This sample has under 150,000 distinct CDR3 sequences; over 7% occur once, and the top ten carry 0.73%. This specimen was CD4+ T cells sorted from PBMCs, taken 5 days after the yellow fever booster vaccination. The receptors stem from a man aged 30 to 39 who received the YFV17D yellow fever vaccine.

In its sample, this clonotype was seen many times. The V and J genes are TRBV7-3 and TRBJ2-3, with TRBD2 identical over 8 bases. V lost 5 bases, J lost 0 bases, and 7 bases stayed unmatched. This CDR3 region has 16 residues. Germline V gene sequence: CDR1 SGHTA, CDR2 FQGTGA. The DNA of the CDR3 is TGTGCCAGCAGCCCCTATGGGACTAGTAGCACAGATACGCAGTATTTT. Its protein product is CASSPYGTSSTDTQYF.

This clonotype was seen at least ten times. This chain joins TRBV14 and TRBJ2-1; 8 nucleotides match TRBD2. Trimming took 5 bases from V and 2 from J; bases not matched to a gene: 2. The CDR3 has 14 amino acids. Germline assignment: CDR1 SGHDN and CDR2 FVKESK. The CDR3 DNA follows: TGTGCCAGCAGCTCAGCGGGAGCCTACAATGAGCAGTTCTTC. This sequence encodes CASSSAGAYNEQFF.

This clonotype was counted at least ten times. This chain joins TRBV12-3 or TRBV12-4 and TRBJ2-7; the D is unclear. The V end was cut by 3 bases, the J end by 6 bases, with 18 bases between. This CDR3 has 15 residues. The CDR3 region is CASSFFENWASEQYF. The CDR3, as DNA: TGTGCCAGCAGTTTTTTCGAGAATTGGGCATCCGAGCAGTACTTC.

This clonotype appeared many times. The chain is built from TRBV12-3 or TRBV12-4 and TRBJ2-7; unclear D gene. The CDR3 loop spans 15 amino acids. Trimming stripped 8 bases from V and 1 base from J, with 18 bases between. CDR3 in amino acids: CASALSWRPSYEQYF. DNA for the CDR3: TGTGCCAGCGCCCTAAGTTGGCGCCCGTCCTACGAGCAGTACTTC.

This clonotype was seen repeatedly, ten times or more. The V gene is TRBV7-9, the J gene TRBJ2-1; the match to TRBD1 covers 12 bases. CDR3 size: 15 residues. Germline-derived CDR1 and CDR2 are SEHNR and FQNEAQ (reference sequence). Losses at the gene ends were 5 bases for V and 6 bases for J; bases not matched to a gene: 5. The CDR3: CASSLRDRGLNEQFF. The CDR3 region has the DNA TGTGCCAGCAGCCTCCGGGACAGGGGGCTCAATGAGCAGTTCTTC.

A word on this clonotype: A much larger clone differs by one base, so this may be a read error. The CDR3 region is CSARETAGNIEAFF. For the CDR3, the DNA is TGCAGTGCTAGAGAGACAGCAGGTAACATTGAAGCTTTCTTT. The rearrangement links TRBV20-1 to TRBJ1-1, with D possibly being TRBD1 (5 bases). This CDR3 contains 14 residues. Germline CDR1 DFQATT, CDR2 SNEGSKA (reference sequence).

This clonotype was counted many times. The CDR3: CASLLAGYSETQYF. CDR3 DNA: TGCGCCAGCCTGCTAGCGGGGTATTCAGAGACCCAGTACTTC. The V and J genes are TRBV10-2 and TRBJ2-5; the match to TRBD2 covers 9 bases. Looked up from germline, CDR1 is WSHSY and CDR2 is SAAADI. The CDR3 sequence is 14 residues long. V trimming: 8 bases; J trimming: 4 bases; junction bases outside the gene matches: 8.

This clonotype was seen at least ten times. CDR3 region: CASRQLAVENIQYF. Here the CDR3 DNA reads TGTGCCAGCAGACAACTAGCGGTGGAGAACATTCAGTACTTC. This sequence joins TRBV6-1 and TRBJ2-4; 8 bases are a match to TRBD2. CDR1 is MNHNS and CDR2 is SASEGT in the germline V gene. V was clipped by 6 bases and J by 7 bases; unmatched bases: 8. The CDR3 sequence is 14 residues long.

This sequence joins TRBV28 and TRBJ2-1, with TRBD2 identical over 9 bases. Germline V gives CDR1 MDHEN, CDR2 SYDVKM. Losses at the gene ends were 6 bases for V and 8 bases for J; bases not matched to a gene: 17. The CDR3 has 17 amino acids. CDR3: CASSPLLLREGIDEQFF. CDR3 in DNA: TGTGCCAGCAGCCCTCTTCTTTTGCGGGAGGGCATTGATGAGCAGTTCTTC.

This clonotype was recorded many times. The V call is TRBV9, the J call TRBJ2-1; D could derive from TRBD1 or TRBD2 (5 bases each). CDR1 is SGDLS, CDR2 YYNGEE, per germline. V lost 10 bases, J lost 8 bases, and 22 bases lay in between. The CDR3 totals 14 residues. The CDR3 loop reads CASRRGVESHEQFF. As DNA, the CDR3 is TGTGCCTCGAGAAGGGGAGTAGAGTCCCATGAGCAGTTCTTC.

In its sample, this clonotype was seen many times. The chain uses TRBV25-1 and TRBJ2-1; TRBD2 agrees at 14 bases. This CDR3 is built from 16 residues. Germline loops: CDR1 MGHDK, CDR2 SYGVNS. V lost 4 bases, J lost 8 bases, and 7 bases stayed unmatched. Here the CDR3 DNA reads TGTGCCAGCAGTGTAACGACTAGCGGGAGGGGGTATGAGCAGTTCTTC. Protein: CASSVTTSGRGYEQFF.

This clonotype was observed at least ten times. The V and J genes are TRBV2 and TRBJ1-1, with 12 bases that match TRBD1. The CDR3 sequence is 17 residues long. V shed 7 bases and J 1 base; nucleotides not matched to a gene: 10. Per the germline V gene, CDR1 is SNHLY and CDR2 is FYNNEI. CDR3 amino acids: CASTTGQGAYKNTEAFF. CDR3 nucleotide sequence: TGTGCCAGCACCACGGGACAGGGGGCCTATAAGAACACTGAAGCTTTCTTT.

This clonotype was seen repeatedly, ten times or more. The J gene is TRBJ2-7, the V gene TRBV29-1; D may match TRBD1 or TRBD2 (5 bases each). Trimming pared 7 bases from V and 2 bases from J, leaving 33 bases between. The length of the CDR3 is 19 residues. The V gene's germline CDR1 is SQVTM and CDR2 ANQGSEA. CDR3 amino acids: CSATGAGGRNIGRTYEQYF. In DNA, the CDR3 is TGCAGCGCAACTGGGGCTGGGGGACGGAATATCGGACGTACCTACGAGCAGTACTTC.

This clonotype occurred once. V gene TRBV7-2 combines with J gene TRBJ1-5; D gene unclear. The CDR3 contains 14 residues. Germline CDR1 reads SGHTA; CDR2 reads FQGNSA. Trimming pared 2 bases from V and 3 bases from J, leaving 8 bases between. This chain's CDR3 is CASSLPGFNQPQHF. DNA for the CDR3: TGTGCCAGCAGCTTACCGGGCTTCAATCAGCCCCAGCATTTT.

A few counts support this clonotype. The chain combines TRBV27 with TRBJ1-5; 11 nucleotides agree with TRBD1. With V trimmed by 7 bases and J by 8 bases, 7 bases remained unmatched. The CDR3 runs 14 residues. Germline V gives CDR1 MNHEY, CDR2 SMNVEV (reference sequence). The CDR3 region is CASTRGQGVEPQHF. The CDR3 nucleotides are TGTGCCAGCACCCGGGGACAGGGGGTTGAGCCCCAGCATTTT.

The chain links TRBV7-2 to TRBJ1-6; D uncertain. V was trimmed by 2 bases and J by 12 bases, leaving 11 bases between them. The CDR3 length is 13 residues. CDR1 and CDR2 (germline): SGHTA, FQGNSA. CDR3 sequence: CASSLWVGEPLHF. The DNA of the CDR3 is TGTGCCAGCAGCTTATGGGTCGGCGAACCCCTCCACTTT. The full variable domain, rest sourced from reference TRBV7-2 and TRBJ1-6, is GAGVSQSPSNKVTEKGKDVELRCDPISGHTALYWYRQSLGQGLEFLIYFQGNSAPDKSGLPSDRFSAERTGGSVSTLTIQRTQQEDSAVYLCASSLWVGEPLHFGNGTRLTVT.

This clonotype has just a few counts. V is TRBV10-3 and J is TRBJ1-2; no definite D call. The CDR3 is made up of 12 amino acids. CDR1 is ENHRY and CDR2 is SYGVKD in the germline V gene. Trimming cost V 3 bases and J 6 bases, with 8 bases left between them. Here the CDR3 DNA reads TGTGCCATCAGTGAAGGGCCTGATGGCTACACCTTC. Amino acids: CAISEGPDGYTF.

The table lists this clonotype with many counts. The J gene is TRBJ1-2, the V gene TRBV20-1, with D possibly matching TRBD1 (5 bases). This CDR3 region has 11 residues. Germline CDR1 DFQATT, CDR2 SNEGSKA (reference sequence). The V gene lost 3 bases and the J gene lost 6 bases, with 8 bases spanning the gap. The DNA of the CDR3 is TGCAGTGCTAGTGTACAGGATGGCTACACCTTC. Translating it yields CSASVQDGYTF.

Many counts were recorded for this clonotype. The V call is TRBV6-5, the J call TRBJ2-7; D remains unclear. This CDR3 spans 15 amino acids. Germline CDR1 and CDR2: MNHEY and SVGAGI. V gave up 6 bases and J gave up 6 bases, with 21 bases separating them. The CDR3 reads CASSTTSLARTEQYF. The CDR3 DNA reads TGTGCCAGCAGCACGACCAGTCTCGCCCGAACCGAGCAGTACTTC.

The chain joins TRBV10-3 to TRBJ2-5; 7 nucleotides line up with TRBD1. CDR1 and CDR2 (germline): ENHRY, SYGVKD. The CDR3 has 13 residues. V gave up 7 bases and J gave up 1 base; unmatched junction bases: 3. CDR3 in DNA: TGTGCCATCATGGGACAGTCCCAAGAGACCCAGTACTTC. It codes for CAIMGQSQETQYF.

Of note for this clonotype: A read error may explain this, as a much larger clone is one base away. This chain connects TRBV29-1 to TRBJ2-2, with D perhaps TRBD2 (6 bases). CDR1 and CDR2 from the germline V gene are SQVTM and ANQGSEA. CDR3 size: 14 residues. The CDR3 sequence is CSVGGASHTWELFF. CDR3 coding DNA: TGCAGCGTGGGGGGAGCGTCTCACACCTGGGAGCTGTTTTTT.

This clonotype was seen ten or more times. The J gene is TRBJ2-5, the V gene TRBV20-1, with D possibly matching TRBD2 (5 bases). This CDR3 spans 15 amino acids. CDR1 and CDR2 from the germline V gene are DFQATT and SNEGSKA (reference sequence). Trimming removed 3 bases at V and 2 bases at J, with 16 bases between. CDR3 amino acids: CSASRLNGVQETQYF. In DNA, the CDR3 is TGCAGTGCTAGCCGCCTGAACGGGGTTCAAGAGACCCAGTACTTC.

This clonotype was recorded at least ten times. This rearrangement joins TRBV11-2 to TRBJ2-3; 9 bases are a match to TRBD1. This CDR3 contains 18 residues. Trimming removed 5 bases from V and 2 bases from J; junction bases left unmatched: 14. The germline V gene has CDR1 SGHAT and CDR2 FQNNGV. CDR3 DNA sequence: TGTGCCAGCAGCCCGGGGACAGGGACCTCCACGATCACAGATACGCAGTATTTT. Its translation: CASSPGTGTSTITDTQYF.

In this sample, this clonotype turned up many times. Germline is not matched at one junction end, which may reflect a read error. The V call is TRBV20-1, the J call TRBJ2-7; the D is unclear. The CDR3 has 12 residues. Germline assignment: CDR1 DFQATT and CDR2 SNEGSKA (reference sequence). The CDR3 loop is CSARDLDKDMNF. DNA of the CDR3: TGCAGTGCTAGAGATCTCGACAAGGATATGAACTTC.

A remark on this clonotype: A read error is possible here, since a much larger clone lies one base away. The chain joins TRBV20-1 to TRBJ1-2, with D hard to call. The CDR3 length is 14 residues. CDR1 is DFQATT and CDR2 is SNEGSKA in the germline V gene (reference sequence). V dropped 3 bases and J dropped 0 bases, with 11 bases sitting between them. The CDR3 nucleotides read TGCAGTGCTAGTGAGTCGATCTCTAACTATGGCTACACCTTC. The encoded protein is CSASESISNYGYTF.

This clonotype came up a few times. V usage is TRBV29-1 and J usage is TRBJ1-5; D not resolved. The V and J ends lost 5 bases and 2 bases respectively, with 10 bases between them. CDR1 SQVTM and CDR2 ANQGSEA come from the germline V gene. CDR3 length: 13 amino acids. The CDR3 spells CSVRGPGNQPQHF. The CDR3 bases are TGCAGCGTTCGAGGGCCGGGCAATCAGCCCCAGCATTTT. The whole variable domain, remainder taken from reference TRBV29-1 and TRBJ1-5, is SAVISQKPSRDICQRGTSLTIQCQVDSQVTMMFWYRQQPGQSLTLIATANQGSEATYESGFVIDKFPISRPNLTFSTLTVSNMSPEDSSIYLCSVRGPGNQPQHFGDGTRLSIL.

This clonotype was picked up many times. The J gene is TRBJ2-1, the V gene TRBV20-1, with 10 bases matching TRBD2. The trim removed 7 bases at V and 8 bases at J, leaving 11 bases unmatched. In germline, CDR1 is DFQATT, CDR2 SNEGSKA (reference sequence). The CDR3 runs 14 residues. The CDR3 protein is CSGGFRTSGDEQFF. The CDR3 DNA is TGCAGTGGGGGTTTTAGGACTAGCGGCGATGAGCAGTTCTTC.